Each of the 6 T cell receptor beta chains below was sequenced from the same sample in a study of cytotoxic CD8 clonotypes in ibrutinib-treated CLL. Some clones are missing from TCRdb's copy, which holds only in-frame ones; the method was immunoSEQ multiplex PCR. The repertoire consists of approximately 320,000 clones, with around 66% occurring once and the leading ten covering just under 6.5%. The sequencing here drew on PBMCs, taken after 36 months of ibrutinib treatment. Receptor source: a human donor with chronic lymphocytic leukemia.

Only a few counts were recorded for this clone. The rearrangement links TRBV5-1 to TRBJ1-2; tentative D call: TRBD1 (6 bases). Trimming shortened V by 0 bases and J by 8 bases, and 14 bases separated the two germline ends. From germline, CDR1 is SGHRS and CDR2 YFSETQ. The CDR3 is made up of 14 amino acids. The CDR3 DNA is TGCGCCAGCAGCTTGGACCCAGGGGCGGGAGGCTACACCTTC. Translating it yields CASSLDPGAGGYTF.

The chain couples TRBV18 to TRBJ2-3; maybe TRBD1 (5 bases). Per germline, CDR1 KGHSH and CDR2 LQKENI. This CDR3 contains 14 residues. The V gene lost 1 base and the J gene lost 4 bases, with 9 bases spanning the gap. The CDR3 is CASSPQGRPDTQYF. DNA for the CDR3: TGTGCCAGCTCACCACAGGGGCGTCCAGATACGCAGTATTTT.

The chain has TRBV29-1 and TRBJ2-7; TRBD1 or TRBD2 may be the D gene (5 bases each). CDR1 and CDR2 (germline): SQVTM, ANQGSEA. Trimming took 7 bases from V and 7 from J, leaving 17 bases between them. The CDR3 length is 12 residues. This CDR3 is CSARDGLGEQYF. The CDR3 DNA is TGCAGCGCTCGGGACGGCTTAGGAGAGCAGTACTTC.

The CDR3 region is CASRQLAVETQYF. The CDR3 DNA reads TGTGCCAGCAGGCAACTAGCGGTGGAGACCCAGTACTTC. This sequence joins TRBV5-6 and TRBJ2-5; 8 positions agree with TRBD2. The CDR3 runs 13 residues. Per the germline V gene, CDR1 is SGHDT and CDR2 is YYEEEE. V lost 5 bases, J lost 5 bases, and 5 bases stayed unmatched.

The chain uses TRBV4-1 and TRBJ2-5; the D is unclear. This CDR3 is built from 12 residues. CDR1 is MGHRA and CDR2 is YSYEKL in the germline V gene. V was clipped by 0 bases and J by 5 bases, with 4 bases between them. CDR3 bases: TGCGCCAGCAGCCAAGAGGAGGAGACCCAGTACTTC. Protein sequence: CASSQEEETQYF.

The V and J genes are TRBV21-1 and TRBJ2-7; TRBD1 is taken as the D call from the table, unchecked against the DNA. TRBV21-1 is listed as a pseudogene. CDR3 length: 14 amino acids. CDR3: CASRRTVDSYEQYF. The CDR3, as DNA: TGTGCCAGCAGAAGGACAGTTGACTCCTACGAGCAGTACTTC.